This T cell receptor (beta chain) was profiled in a study of T-cell memory formation after mild COVID-19. TCRdb passed the 5' RACE reads through MiXCR, listing each CDR3 protein once. The sample lists roughly 600,000 distinct CDR3 sequences, more than 15% occurring once. The receptor's source is an adult woman who had mild COVID-19 (a few samples of this study predate the infection). Cell type and time point are not known. Material for sequencing was PBMCs or a T cell subset sorted from them (not recorded which).

CDR3: CASSHILAGAYEQYF. The CDR3 DNA is TGTGCCAGCAGCCACATACTAGCGGGTGCCTACGAGCAGTACTTC. The chain is built from TRBV7-2 and TRBJ2-7; the match to TRBD2 covers 9 bases. The CDR3 is 15 amino acids. V trimming: 5 bases; J trimming: 2 bases; junction bases outside the gene matches: 7. Germline V lookup: CDR1 SGHTA, CDR2 FQGNSA.